These T cell receptor beta chains were read from a single sample in a study of T cells after posttransplantation cyclophosphamide. Assay: immunoSEQ multiplex PCR; the TCRdb copy retains only in-frame clones and omits some. The sample lists more than 15,000 clones, around 94% occurring once. Sequencing was done on a sample of naive CD4+ T cells sorted from blood. The receptors originated from a woman between 50 and 59 years old in good health and a related stem cell transplant donor. The CDR3 runs from the conserved cysteine through the conserved F or W. The order of the fields is D gene, J gene, clone size, V gene, CDR3 DNA, CDR3 protein. A D gene is named only where the DNA matches it firmly. Clone sizes are given selectively: once, few, many, or a class where the clone is expanded.

- | TRBJ1-5 | - | TRBV7-3 | TGTGCCAGCAGCTCCTTTTCTAATCAGCCCCAGCATTTT | CASSSFSNQPQHF
TRBD1 | TRBJ1-1 | - | TRBV5-1 | TGCGCCAGCAGCTGGTCGGGACAGGAGAACACTGAAGCTTTCTTT | CASSWSGQENTEAFF
TRBD1 | TRBJ1-5 | - | TRBV29-1 | TGCAGCGTTATGGACAGGGATAGCAATCAGCCCCAGCATTTT | CSVMDRDSNQPQHF
- | TRBJ2-7 | - | TRBV5-1 | TGCGCCAGCAGCCTGGGAGAAAGTTACGAGCAGTACTTC | CASSLGESYEQYF
TRBD2 | TRBJ2-7 | - | TRBV2 | TGTGCCTGTGCGGGGGGGGCGGGGTACGAGCAGTACTTC | CACAGGAGYEQYF
- | TRBJ1-5 | - | TRBV7-2 | TGTGCCAGCAGCGTCAGTAGCAATCAGCCCCAGCATTTT | CASSVSSNQPQHF
TRBD2 | TRBJ2-5 | - | TRBV28 | TGTGCCAGCAGTCTAGCGGGAGGGCCGGAGACCCAGTACTTC | CASSLAGGPETQYF
TRBD1 | TRBJ2-7 | - | TRBV4-2 | TGTGCCAGCAGCCAAGATAGGGGGATTGGGGACAGGGGCTCCTACGAGCAGTACTTC | CASSQDRGIGDRGSYEQYF
- | TRBJ2-1 | - | TRBV2 | TGTGCCGGCAGTGACGCGTTACTTGTAAATGAGCAGTTCTTC | CAGSDALLVNEQFF
- | TRBJ2-1 | - | TRBV5-8 | TGTGCCAGCAGCCTAGCGGGACAGGCGCGGCAGTTCTTC | CASSLAGQARQFF
- | TRBJ2-5 | - | TRBV7-2 | TGTGCCAGCAGCCGGAATAGCGGACCCCAAGAGACCCAGTACTTC | CASSRNSGPQETQYF
- | TRBJ2-7 | - | TRBV28 | TGTGCCAGCAGCTCACCCGGCAATAGGGGCGAGCAGTACTTC | CASSSPGNRGEQYF
- | TRBJ2-5 | - | TRBV13 | TGTGCCAGCAGCTTAGGGCTGACACGAGAGACCCAGTACTTC | CASSLGLTRETQYF
TRBD2 | TRBJ2-1 | - | TRBV30 | TGTGCCTGGAGCGGGGGACTAGCGGGAGGGGTGCGGAATGAGCAGTTCTTC | CAWSGGLAGGVRNEQFF
TRBD1 | TRBJ2-5 | once | TRBV6-1 | TGTGCCAGCAGTGAAGTAGGGACAGGGGGGAGAGAGACCCAGTACTTC | CASSEVGTGGRETQYF
- | TRBJ2-7 | - | TRBV7-9 | TGTGCCAGCAACGAGAGGGAATCACGGTCCTACGAGCAGTACTTC | CASNERESRSYEQYF
TRBD1 | TRBJ2-5 | - | TRBV5-6 | TGTGCCAGCAGCTTGGCGGGGACAGGGGGCCAAGAGACCCAGTACTTC | CASSLAGTGGQETQYF
- | TRBJ1-2 | - | TRBV27 | TGTGCCAGCAGTTTATTTGGGGGCCCCACCGGCCCGAACTATGGCTACACCTTC | CASSLFGGPTGPNYGYTF
TRBD1 | TRBJ1-4 | - | TRBV6-5 | TGTGCCAGCAGTCCTACAGGGGCCAGTAATGAAAAACTGTTTTTT | CASSPTGASNEKLFF
TRBD1 | TRBJ1-1 | - | TRBV29-1 | TGCAGCGGGGGACAGGATGGGGCTTTCTTT | CSGGQDGAFF
TRBD1 | TRBJ2-3 | - | TRBV19 | TGTGCCATTGCTCCTTCCGGGACAGGGGGAGCAGATACGCAGTATTTT | CAIAPSGTGGADTQYF
- | TRBJ1-2 | - | TRBV30 | TGTGCCTGGAGTGTAGAGGGAGCTCGGGGGTATGGCTACACCTTC | CAWSVEGARGYGYTF
- | TRBJ1-5 | - | TRBV30 | TGTGCCTGGACCGACAGGAACAATCAGCCCCAGCATTTT | CAWTDRNNQPQHF
- | TRBJ2-1 | - | TRBV6-6 | TGTGCCACCAATACCGGGACACGGGGCGGGGAGCAGTTCTTC | CATNTGTRGGEQFF
TRBD1 | TRBJ2-5 | - | TRBV10-3 | TGTGCCATCAGTGACCGGACAGGCCAAGAGACCCAGTACTTC | CAISDRTGQETQYF
- | TRBJ2-5 | once | TRBV13 | TGTGCCAGCAGCTTTTCCCGGACTCGCCAGGAGACCCAGTACTTC | CASSFSRTRQETQYF
TRBD1 | TRBJ2-5 | - | TRBV6-5 | TGTGCCAGCAGAAAACCGGGACAGGGGTGGCGGCAGTACTTC | CASRKPGQGWRQYF
TRBD1 | TRBJ1-2 | - | TRBV27 | TGTGCCAGCAGACGAGACAGGGCGGGCTATGGCTACACCTTC | CASRRDRAGYGYTF
TRBD1 | TRBJ1-5 | - | TRBV5-1 | TGCGCCAGCAGCTCAACAGGGGGCAGCAATCAGCCCCAGCATTTT | CASSSTGGSNQPQHF
- | TRBJ1-1 | once | TRBV7-3 | TGTGCCAGCAGCCTGTCGGGGGCTGAAGCTTTCTTT | CASSLSGAEAFF
TRBD1 | TRBJ1-5 | - | TRBV27 | TGTGCCAGCAGTCACGGGACAGGGGAAAATCAGCCCCAGCATTTT | CASSHGTGENQPQHF
TRBD2 | TRBJ2-7 | - | TRBV29-1 | TGCAGCGTTTTCGGAGCGGGAGAAGGTGAGCAGTACTTC | CSVFGAGEGEQYF
- | TRBJ1-4 | - | TRBV29-1 | TGCAGCGTTGGGGCAGCAACTAATGAAAAACTGTTTTTT | CSVGAATNEKLFF